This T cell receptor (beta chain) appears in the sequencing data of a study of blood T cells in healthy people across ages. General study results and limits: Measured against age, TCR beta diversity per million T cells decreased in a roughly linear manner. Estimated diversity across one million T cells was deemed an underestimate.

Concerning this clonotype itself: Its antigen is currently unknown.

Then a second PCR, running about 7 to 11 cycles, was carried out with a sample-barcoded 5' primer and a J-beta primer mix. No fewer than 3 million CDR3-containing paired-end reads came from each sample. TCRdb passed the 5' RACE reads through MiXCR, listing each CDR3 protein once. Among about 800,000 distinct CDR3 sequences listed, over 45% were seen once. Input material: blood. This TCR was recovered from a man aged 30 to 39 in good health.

In DNA form, the CDR3 reads TGTGCCAGCAGCTTGGTGGTTAGCGGGGGGACGGGGCAGTTCTTC. Amino acid sequence: CASSLVVSGGTGQFF. V usage is TRBV5-5 and J usage is TRBJ2-1; 10 bases are a match to TRBD2. This CDR3 is built from 15 residues. Germline V lookup: CDR1 SGHKS, CDR2 YYEKEE (reference sequence). The junction had 9 bases not matched to a gene; V was cut back by 0 bases and J by 12 bases.